A single sample gave rise to the 6 T cell receptor beta chains below, sequenced in a study of shared clonotypes between healthy human individuals. The data were produced by immunoSEQ multiplex PCR, yet TCRdb's version contains in-frame clones alone and is incomplete. The top ten clones hold less than 0.15% of a sample with around 2.1 million clones, around 95% of them seen once. The sample consisted of naive CD4+ T cells sorted from blood. Subset here: CD45RA+ positively selected. The source of these receptors is a man aged 18 to 35 in good health.

Only one count was recorded for this clone. The chain employs TRBV7-9 and TRBJ2-1; D gene uncertain. Germline V lookup: CDR1 SEHNR, CDR2 FQNEAQ (reference sequence). The CDR3 loop spans 13 amino acids. V was pared by 5 bases and J by 0 bases, with 5 bases between. The DNA of the CDR3 is TGTGCCAGCAGCCGTAGCTCCTACAATGAGCAGTTCTTC. It codes for CASSRSSYNEQFF.

V and J are TRBV15 and TRBJ1-1; TRBD1 might be the D (5 bases). CDR3 length: 19 amino acids. V was cut by 5 bases and J by 0 bases, with 25 bases left in between. Germline V gene sequence: CDR1 LNHNV, CDR2 YYDKDF (reference sequence). The CDR3 DNA sequence: TGTGCCACCAGCCCGGGGCACAGCCAAGGGAATCTCATGAACACTGAAGCTTTCTTT. Translating it yields CATSPGHSQGNLMNTEAFF.

This chain joins TRBV6-5 and TRBJ1-2; D is perhaps TRBD1 (5 bases). The CDR3 contains 15 residues. Germline-derived CDR1 and CDR2 are MNHEY and SVGAGI. V was cut by 6 bases and J by 4 bases, with 18 bases left in between. CDR3 sequence (DNA): TGTGCCAGCAGCCCGGGGGGGGGAGGAAGCTATGGCTACACCTTC. Translated: CASSPGGGGSYGYTF.

This chain uses TRBV11-2 with TRBJ2-7, with TRBD2 identical over 14 bases. Germline values: CDR1 SGHAT, CDR2 FQNNGV. V shed 2 bases and J 6 bases; nucleotides not matched to a gene: 6. This CDR3 spans 16 amino acids. CDR3 sequence (DNA): TGTGCCAGCAGCTTAAGGGGGGGACTAGCGGGAGTCGAGCAGTACTTC. Its protein is CASSLRGGLAGVEQYF.

The chain is built from TRBV11-3 and TRBJ2-5; 8 positions match TRBD2. Trimming removed 1 base from V and 2 bases from J; junction bases left unmatched: 12. This CDR3 contains 18 residues. CDR1 and CDR2 (germline): SGHNT, YENEEA. The CDR3 sequence: CASSLGVGSGTKQETQYF. CDR3 nucleotide sequence: TGTGCCAGCAGCTTAGGCGTGGGTAGCGGGACTAAACAAGAGACCCAGTACTTC.

The J gene is TRBJ1-1, the V gene TRBV6-1, with D hard to call. CDR3 size: 15 residues. CDR1 and CDR2 from the germline V gene are MNHNS and SASEGT. V lost 5 bases, J lost 0 bases, and 13 bases lay in between. This chain's CDR3 is CASSPAIPLNTEAFF. The CDR3, as DNA: TGTGCCAGCAGTCCCGCGATACCCCTGAACACTGAAGCTTTCTTT.